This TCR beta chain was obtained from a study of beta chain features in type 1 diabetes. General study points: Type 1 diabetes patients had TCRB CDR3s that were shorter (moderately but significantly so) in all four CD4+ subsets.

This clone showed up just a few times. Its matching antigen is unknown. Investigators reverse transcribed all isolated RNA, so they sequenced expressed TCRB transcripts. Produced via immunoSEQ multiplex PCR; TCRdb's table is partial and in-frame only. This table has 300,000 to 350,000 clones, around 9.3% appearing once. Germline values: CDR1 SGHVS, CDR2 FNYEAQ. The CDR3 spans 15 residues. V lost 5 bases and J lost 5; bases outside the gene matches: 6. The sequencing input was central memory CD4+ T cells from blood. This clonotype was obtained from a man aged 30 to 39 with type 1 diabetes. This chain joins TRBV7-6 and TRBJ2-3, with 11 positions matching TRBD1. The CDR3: CASSAGQGAGDTQYF. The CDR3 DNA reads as TGTGCCAGCAGCGCCGGACAGGGGGCTGGAGATACGCAGTATTTT.